The entry below gives a single TCR beta chain sequence along with its context. Trimming removed 4 bases at V and 2 bases at J, with 8 bases between. Germline loops: CDR1 MNHEY, CDR2 SMNVEV (reference sequence). The CDR3 contains 13 residues. This sample is part of a study of blood T cell repertoires in COVID-19. In the study overall: The United States, Italy and Spain supplied acute and convalescent COVID-19 samples. From T cells, B-cell-depleted T cells, or PBMCs came the material, which was cDNA or gDNA.

In the study's own analysis: How many nucleated cells were present was estimated from reference gene primer amplification. TCRdb's table, derived via immunoSEQ multiplex PCR, lists solely in-frame clones and lacks some. V, J and clone size are those of that table, while D and trimming were read from the DNA. The sample records about 300,000 clones, roughly nine tenths being singletons. The chain is built from TRBV27 and TRBJ1-1, with a weak D call TRBD1 (5 bases). The receptor's source is a man between 18 and 29 years old who had recovered from COVID-19. Sequencing was done on a sample of peripheral blood. The chain's CDR3 is CASSYQGNTEAFF. The CDR3 coding sequence is TGTGCCAGCAGTTACCAGGGAAACACTGAAGCTTTCTTT.